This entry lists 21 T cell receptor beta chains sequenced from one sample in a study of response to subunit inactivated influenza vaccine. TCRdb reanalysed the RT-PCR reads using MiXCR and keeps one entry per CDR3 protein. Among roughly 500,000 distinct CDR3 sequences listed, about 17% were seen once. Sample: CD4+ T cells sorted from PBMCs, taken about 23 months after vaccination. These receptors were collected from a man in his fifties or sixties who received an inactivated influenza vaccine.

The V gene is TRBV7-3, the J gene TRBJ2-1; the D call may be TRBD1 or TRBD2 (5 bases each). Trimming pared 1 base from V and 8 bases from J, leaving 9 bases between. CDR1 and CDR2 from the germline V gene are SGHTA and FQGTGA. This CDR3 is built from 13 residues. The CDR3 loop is CASSLIGEYEQFF. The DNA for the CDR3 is TGTGCCAGCAGCTTAATAGGGGAGTATGAGCAGTTCTTC.

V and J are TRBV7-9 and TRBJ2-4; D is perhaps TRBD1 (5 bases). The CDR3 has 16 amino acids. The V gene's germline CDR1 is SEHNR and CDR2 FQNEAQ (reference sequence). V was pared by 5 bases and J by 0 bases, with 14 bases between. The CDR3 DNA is TGTGCCAGCAGCACCCTCGGACACCTAGCCAAAAACATTCAGTACTTC. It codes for CASSTLGHLAKNIQYF.

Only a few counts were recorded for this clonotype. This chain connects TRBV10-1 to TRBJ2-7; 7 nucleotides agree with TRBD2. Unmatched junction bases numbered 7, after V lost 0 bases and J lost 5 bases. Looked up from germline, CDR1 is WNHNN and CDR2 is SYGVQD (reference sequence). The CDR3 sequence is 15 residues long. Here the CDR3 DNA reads TGCGCCAGCAGTGAGTCTAGCGGGCGTCTTGACGAGCAGTACTTC. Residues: CASSESSGRLDEQYF.

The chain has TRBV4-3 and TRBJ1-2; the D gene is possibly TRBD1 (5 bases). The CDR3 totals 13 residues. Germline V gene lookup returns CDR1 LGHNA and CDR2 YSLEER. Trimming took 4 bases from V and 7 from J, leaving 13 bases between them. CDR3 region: CASSRAEGSGYTF. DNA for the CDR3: TGCGCCAGCAGCCGGGCGGAGGGGAGTGGCTACACCTTC.

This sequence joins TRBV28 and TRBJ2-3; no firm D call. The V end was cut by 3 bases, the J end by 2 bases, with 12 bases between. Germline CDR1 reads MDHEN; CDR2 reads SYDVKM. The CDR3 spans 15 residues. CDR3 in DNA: TGTGCCAGCAGTTTGTACCAACGAGCCACAGATACGCAGTATTTT. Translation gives CASSLYQRATDTQYF.

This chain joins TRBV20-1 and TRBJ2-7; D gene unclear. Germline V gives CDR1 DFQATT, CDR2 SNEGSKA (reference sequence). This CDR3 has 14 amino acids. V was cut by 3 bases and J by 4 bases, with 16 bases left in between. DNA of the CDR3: TGCAGTGCTAGCCGACCGGGTCTATTTTACGAGCAGTACTTC. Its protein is CSASRPGLFYEQYF.

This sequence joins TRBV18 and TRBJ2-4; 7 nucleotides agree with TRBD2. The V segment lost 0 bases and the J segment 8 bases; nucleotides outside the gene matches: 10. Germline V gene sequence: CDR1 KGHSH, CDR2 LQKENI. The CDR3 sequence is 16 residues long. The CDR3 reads CASSPPVSSGRDIQYF. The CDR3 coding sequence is TGTGCCAGCTCACCACCGGTCTCTAGCGGTAGGGACATTCAGTACTTC.

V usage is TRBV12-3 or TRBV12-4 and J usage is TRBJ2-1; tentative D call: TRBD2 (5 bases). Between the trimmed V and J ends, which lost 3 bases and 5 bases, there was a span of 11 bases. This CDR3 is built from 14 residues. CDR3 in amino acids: CASSFPLAHNEQFF. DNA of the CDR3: TGTGCCAGCAGTTTCCCCCTAGCCCACAATGAGCAGTTCTTC.

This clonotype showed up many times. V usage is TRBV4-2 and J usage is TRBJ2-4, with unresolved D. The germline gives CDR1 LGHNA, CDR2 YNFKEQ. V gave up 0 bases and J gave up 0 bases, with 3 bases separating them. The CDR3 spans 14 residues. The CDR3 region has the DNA TGTGCCAGCAGCCAAGATCTAGCCAAAAACATTCAGTACTTC. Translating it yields CASSQDLAKNIQYF.

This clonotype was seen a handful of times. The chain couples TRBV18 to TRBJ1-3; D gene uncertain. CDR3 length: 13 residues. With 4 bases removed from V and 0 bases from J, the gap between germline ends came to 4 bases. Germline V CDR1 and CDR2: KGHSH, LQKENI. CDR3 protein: CASSRNSGNTIYF. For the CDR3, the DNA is TGTGCCAGCTCACGAAACTCTGGAAACACCATATATTTT.

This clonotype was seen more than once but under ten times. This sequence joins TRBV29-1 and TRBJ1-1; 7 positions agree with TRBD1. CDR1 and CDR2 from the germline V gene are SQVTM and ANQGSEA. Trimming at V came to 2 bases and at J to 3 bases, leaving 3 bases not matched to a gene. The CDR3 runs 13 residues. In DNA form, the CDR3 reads TGCAGCGTTGAACGACAGGGCGACACTGAAGCTTTCTTT. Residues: CSVERQGDTEAFF.

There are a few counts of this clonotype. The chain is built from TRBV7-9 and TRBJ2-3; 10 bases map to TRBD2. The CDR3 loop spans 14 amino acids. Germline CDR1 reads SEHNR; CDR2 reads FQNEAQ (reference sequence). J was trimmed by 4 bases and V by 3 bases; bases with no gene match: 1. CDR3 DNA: TGTGCCAGCAGCTTGACTAGCGGGTCAGATACGCAGTATTTT. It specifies CASSLTSGSDTQYF.

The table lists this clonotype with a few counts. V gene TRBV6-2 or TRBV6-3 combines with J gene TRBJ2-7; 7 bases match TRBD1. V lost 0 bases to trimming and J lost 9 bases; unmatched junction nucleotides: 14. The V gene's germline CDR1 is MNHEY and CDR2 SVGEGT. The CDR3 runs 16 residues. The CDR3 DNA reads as TGTGCCAGCAGTTACTCGCACGGACAGGTCTTGAATCGGCAGTACTTC. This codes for CASSYSHGQVLNRQYF.

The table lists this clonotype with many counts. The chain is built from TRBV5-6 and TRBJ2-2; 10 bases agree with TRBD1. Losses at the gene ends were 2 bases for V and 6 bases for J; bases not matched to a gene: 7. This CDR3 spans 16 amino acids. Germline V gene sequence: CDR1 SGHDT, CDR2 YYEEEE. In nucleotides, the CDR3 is TGTGCCAGCAGCTTATTGGGGACAGGGGATTCCGGGGAGCTGTTTTTT. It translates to CASSLLGTGDSGELFF.

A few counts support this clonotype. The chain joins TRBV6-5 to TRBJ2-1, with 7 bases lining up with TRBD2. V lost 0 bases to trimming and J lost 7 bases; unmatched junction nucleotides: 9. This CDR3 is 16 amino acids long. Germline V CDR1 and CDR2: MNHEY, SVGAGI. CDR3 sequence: CASSYSWSGTRNEQFF. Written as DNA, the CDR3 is TGTGCCAGCAGTTACTCGTGGAGCGGGACTCGGAATGAGCAGTTCTTC.

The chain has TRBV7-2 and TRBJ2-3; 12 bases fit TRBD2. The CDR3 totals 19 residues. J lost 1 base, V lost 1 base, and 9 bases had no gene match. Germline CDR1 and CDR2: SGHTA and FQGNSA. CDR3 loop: CASSLGALAGGGGTDTQYF. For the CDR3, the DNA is TGTGCCAGCAGCTTAGGCGCACTAGCGGGAGGCGGGGGCACAGATACGCAGTATTTT. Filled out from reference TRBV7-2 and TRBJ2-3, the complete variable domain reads GAGVSQSPSNKVTEKGKDVELRCDPISGHTALYWYRQSLGQGLEFLIYFQGNSAPDKSGLPSDRFSAERTGGSVSTLTIQRTQQEDSAVYLCASSLGALAGGGGTDTQYFGPGTRLTVL.

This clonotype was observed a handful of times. In nucleotides, the CDR3 is TGCAGTGGCATCAGGGACGGATCATACAATCAGCCCCAGCATTTT. Amino acids: CSGIRDGSYNQPQHF. The chain couples TRBV20-1 to TRBJ1-5; tentative D call: TRBD1 (5 bases). There are 15 residues in the CDR3. Germline-derived CDR1 and CDR2 are DFQATT and SNEGSKA (reference sequence). V was pared by 7 bases and J by 3 bases, with 19 bases between.

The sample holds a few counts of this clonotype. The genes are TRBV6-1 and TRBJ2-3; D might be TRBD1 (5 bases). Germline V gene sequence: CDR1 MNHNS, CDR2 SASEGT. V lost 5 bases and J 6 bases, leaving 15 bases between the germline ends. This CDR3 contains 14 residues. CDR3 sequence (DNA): TGTGCCAGCAGTCCTGGGGCAAGCGACGATACGCAGTATTTT. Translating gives CASSPGASDDTQYF.

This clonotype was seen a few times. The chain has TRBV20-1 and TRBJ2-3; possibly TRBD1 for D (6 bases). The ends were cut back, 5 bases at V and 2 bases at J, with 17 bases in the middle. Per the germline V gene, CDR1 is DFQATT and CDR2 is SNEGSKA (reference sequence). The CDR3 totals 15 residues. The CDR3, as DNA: TGCAGTGCTCCAGAGGGGGTGCGGCCCACAGATACGCAGTATTTT. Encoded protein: CSAPEGVRPTDTQYF.

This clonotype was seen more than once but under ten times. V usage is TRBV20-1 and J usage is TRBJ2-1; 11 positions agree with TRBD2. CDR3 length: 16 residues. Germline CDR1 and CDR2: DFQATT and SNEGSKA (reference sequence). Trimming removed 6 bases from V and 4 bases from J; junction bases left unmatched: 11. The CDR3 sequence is CSAPTLGTSGYNEQFF. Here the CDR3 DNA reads TGCAGTGCCCCCACCCTAGGGACTAGCGGATACAATGAGCAGTTCTTC.

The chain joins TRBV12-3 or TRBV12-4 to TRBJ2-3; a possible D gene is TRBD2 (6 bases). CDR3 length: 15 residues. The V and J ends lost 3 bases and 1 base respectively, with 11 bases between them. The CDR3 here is CASSFSASGTDTQYF. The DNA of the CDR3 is TGTGCCAGCAGTTTTAGCGCTAGCGGCACAGATACGCAGTATTTT.